A selection of T cell receptor beta chains follows, all from one sample in a study of T-cell memory formation after mild COVID-19. Each CDR3 protein gets one entry after TCRdb re-called the 5' RACE reads with MiXCR. The profile shows 70,000 to 95,000 distinct CDR3 sequences, 9.5% to 15% of them singletons. Sequenced material: PBMCs or a T cell subset sorted from them (not recorded which). The receptors stem from a man aged 18 to 30 who had mild COVID-19 (a few samples of this study predate the infection). Cell type and time point are not known. The conserved cysteine and the conserved F or W are not part of the CDR3 here.

V	J	CDR3
TRBV20-1	TRBJ1-1	SVRWGTEAF
TRBV7-8	TRBJ2-1	ASSFGTSGGATYEQF
TRBV12-3/TRBV12-4	TRBJ2-2	ATWDAGELF
TRBV12-3/TRBV12-4	TRBJ2-1	ASSLALVDEQF
TRBV12-3/TRBV12-4	TRBJ1-1	ASSLRASGAEAF
TRBV7-6	TRBJ1-3	ASSLFVSGNTIY
TRBV4-1	TRBJ2-2	ASSRASGGDTGELF
TRBV4-3	TRBJ1-1	ASSQDDSRYTEAF
TRBV27	TRBJ2-2	ASLTYGPPGELF
TRBV6-2/TRBV6-3	TRBJ2-3	ASGLPWDTQY
TRBV4-2	TRBJ1-5	ASSQAPGQNQPQH
TRBV7-7	TRBJ2-3	ASSLASGTTDTQY
TRBV5-6	TRBJ2-1	ATLLSSYNEQF
TRBV11-2	TRBJ1-5	ASSPGAEGGLQPQH
TRBV5-1	TRBJ2-2	ASRSLSENTGELF
TRBV4-1	TRBJ2-3	ASSRRPGGADTQY
TRBV9	TRBJ1-2	ASSGHPPGQGLVGYT
TRBV5-6	TRBJ1-2	ASSLSYGSTRPYGYT
TRBV4-3	TRBJ2-7	ASSQDVGGAYEQY
TRBV4-1	TRBJ1-5	ASSQDLSGRANQPQH
TRBV13	TRBJ2-1	ASSSLASPGDEQF
TRBV13	TRBJ2-1	ASGESSYNEQF
TRBV7-8	TRBJ2-1	ASSLGQYYNEQF
TRBV7-9	TRBJ2-1	AFQPESSYNEQF
TRBV12-3/TRBV12-4	TRBJ2-5	ASSSWTVRQETQY
TRBV29-1	TRBJ2-5	STDGAFTGGETQY
TRBV7-6	TRBJ1-1	ASSSNRGLNTEAF